The rows below give T cell receptor beta chains drawn from one sample of a study of blood T cell repertoires in COVID-19. Clones were read by immunoSEQ multiplex PCR, and TCRdb kept only the in-frame ones, dropping some. The table lists some 310,000 clones, under 90% of them singletons. Sequenced input: PBMCs or T cells enriched from blood (not recorded which). The receptors shown here come from a woman aged 30 to 39 who had recovered from COVID-19. CDR3s include the opening cysteine and the closing phenylalanine or tryptophan. The D gene is left open where the match is weak. Clone size, where shown, is once, few, many, or a class for clones that have expanded.

j_gene,d_gene,abundance,v_gene,CDR3aa,CDR3nt
TRBJ2-1,-,-,TRBV25-1,CASSEYAEDANNEQFF,TGTGCCAGCAGTGAATACGCGGAGGATGCTAACAATGAGCAGTTCTTC
TRBJ1-1,TRBD1,-,TRBV4-2,CASSPTTGTGSTEAFF,TGTGCCAGCAGCCCAACCACCGGGACAGGGAGCACTGAAGCTTTCTTT
TRBJ2-5,TRBD2,-,TRBV27,CASHRGGGETQYF,TGTGCCAGCCACCGGGGGGGCGGGGAGACCCAGTACTTC
TRBJ1-3,-,few,TRBV6-6,CASSYGGPISGNTIYF,TGTGCCAGCAGTTACGGCGGTCCTATCTCTGGAAACACCATATATTTT
TRBJ1-3,-,-,TRBV19,CASSIDSGGNTIYF,TGTGCCAGTAGTATCGATTCAGGTGGAAACACCATATATTTT
TRBJ2-1,TRBD2,once,TRBV30,CAWSPDWGRGNEQFF,TGTGCCTGGAGTCCGGACTGGGGGAGGGGCAATGAGCAGTTCTTC
TRBJ2-1,-,-,TRBV6-5,CASARVWYNEQFF,TGTGCCAGCGCCAGGGTTTGGTACAATGAGCAGTTCTTC
TRBJ1-3,-,-,TRBV5-3,CARSLGGRGSGNTIYF,TGTGCCAGAAGCCTGGGAGGGCGAGGCTCTGGAAACACCATATATTTT
TRBJ1-6,TRBD1,-,TRBV12-5,CASGNDYRGRVELGNSPLHF,TGTGCTAGTGGTAACGATTACAGGGGGCGCGTGGAATTGGGTAATTCACCCCTCCACTTT
TRBJ1-4,TRBD1,-,TRBV5-6,CASSRPEFRGLGEKLFF,TGTGCCAGCAGCCGCCCTGAATTCAGGGGGCTCGGTGAAAAACTGTTTTTT
TRBJ1-1,TRBD1,-,TRBV6-2/TRBV6-3,CASSAPGTGRTEAFF,TGTGCCAGCAGTGCCCCCGGGACAGGGAGGACTGAAGCTTTCTTT
TRBJ1-1,-,few,TRBV6-5,CASSYFGAPNTEAFF,TGTGCCAGCAGTTATTTTGGGGCTCCGAACACTGAAGCTTTCTTT
TRBJ2-1,-,-,TRBV7-8,CASSLPTDYNEQFF,TGTGCCAGCAGCCTCCCGACTGACTACAATGAGCAGTTCTTC
TRBJ1-1,-,-,TRBV4-2,CASSQAGSGTEAFF,TGTGCCAGCAGCCAAGCTGGGTCGGGGACTGAAGCTTTCTTT
TRBJ2-7,-,-,TRBV7-3,CASSLGRAGQPYEQYF,TGTGCCAGCAGCTTAGGTAGAGCGGGCCAACCCTACGAGCAGTACTTC
TRBJ2-1,TRBD1,-,TRBV2,CASSASPGGLANEQFF,TGTGCCAGCAGTGCGAGCCCAGGGGGTTTGGCCAATGAGCAGTTCTTC
TRBJ2-2,TRBD1,-,TRBV7-6,CASSLETGVLFF,TGTGCCAGCAGCTTAGAGACAGGGGTACTGTTTTTT
TRBJ1-2,TRBD1,-,TRBV5-1,CASSTSWTGEVDYGYTF,TGCGCCAGCAGCACCTCCTGGACAGGGGAGGTGGACTATGGCTACACCTTC
TRBJ2-1,TRBD2,once,TRBV29-1,CSFFAGTSGRVYNEQFF,TGCAGCTTCTTCGCCGGGACTAGCGGGAGGGTCTACAATGAGCAGTTCTTC
TRBJ2-1,TRBD2,-,TRBV19,CASSSLTGTSGKNEQFF,TGTGCCAGTAGCTCATTGACCGGGACTAGCGGGAAGAATGAGCAGTTCTTC
TRBJ2-6,-,-,TRBV6-5,CASTPLNTGANVLTF,TGTGCCAGCACACCCCTCAACACTGGGGCCAACGTCCTGACTTTC
TRBJ2-3,-,-,TRBV7-8,CASSPEPSGGSTDTQYF,TGTGCCAGCAGCCCAGAGCCATCTGGCGGTAGCACAGATACGCAGTATTTT
TRBJ2-1,-,-,TRBV5-4,CASSPWLQGSYNEQFF,TGTGCCAGCAGCCCTTGGTTACAGGGCTCCTACAATGAGCAGTTCTTC
TRBJ2-7,TRBD2,-,TRBV7-7,CASSLGPGGLYEQYF,TGTGCTAGCAGCTTAGGTCCGGGAGGTCTCTACGAGCAGTACTTC
TRBJ1-4,-,-,TRBV9,CASSVTGKTNEKLFF,TGTGCCAGCAGCGTAACAGGGAAAACTAATGAAAAACTGTTTTTT
TRBJ2-1,TRBD2,-,TRBV7-8,CASSPRSLAGAYNEQFF,TGTGCCAGCAGCCCCCGGTCACTAGCGGGAGCTTACAATGAGCAGTTCTTC
TRBJ2-1,-,-,TRBV28,CASSLRNYNEQFF,TGTGCCAGCAGTTTGAGGAACTACAATGAGCAGTTCTTC
TRBJ2-1,-,-,TRBV19,CASSTLEASESYNEQFF,TGTGCCAGTAGTACGCTGGAGGCTAGCGAATCCTACAATGAGCAGTTCTTC
TRBJ2-3,-,-,TRBV4-1,CASSQPGVRLHTQYF,TGCGCCAGCAGTCAGCCGGGGGTCAGGTTACATACGCAGTATTTT
TRBJ2-7,TRBD1,-,TRBV6-5,CASMQGDSYEQYF,TGTGCCAGCATGCAGGGGGACTCCTACGAGCAGTACTTC
TRBJ2-3,TRBD1,-,TRBV19,CASSKKTGTGGTDTQYF,TGTGCCAGTAGTAAAAAAACCGGGACAGGGGGAACAGATACGCAGTATTTT
TRBJ1-2,-,-,TRBV12-3/TRBV12-4,CASSLRGNGYTF,TGTGCCAGCAGTTTAAGAGGTAATGGCTACACCTTC
TRBJ1-4,-,-,TRBV5-4,CASSLDLRANEKLFF,TGTGCCAGCAGCCTGGACCTGCGGGCTAATGAAAAACTGTTTTTT
TRBJ2-3,-,-,TRBV19,CASKEGGGTDTQYF,TGTGCCAGTAAGGAGGGAGGAGGTACAGATACGCAGTATTTT
TRBJ2-7,TRBD1,-,TRBV5-6,CASRHWTGAYEQYF,TGTGCCAGCAGACACTGGACAGGGGCCTACGAGCAGTACTTC
TRBJ2-7,TRBD2,-,TRBV4-1,CASSQDGLAYEQYF,TGCGCCAGCAGCCAAGACGGACTAGCGTACGAGCAGTACTTC
TRBJ2-1,TRBD2,-,TRBV7-3,CASSLLAGGVGEQFF,TGTGCCAGCAGCTTATTGGCGGGGGGAGTAGGTGAGCAGTTCTTC
TRBJ2-7,-,-,TRBV9,CASSVDWRTYEQYF,TGTGCCAGCAGCGTAGATTGGCGGACCTACGAGCAGTACTTC
TRBJ2-1,TRBD2,-,TRBV19,CASSIKGPGLAVSSYNEQFF,TGTGCCAGTAGTATTAAGGGCCCGGGACTAGCGGTGAGCTCCTACAATGAGCAGTTCTTC
TRBJ2-5,TRBD2,-,TRBV30,CAWDGLAGAAGETQYF,TGTGCCTGGGATGGACTAGCGGGTGCAGCAGGAGAGACCCAGTACTTC
TRBJ2-1,TRBD2,-,TRBV9,CASSAPAGRVFDEQFF,TGTGCCAGCAGCGCCCCTGCCGGGAGGGTGTTCGATGAGCAGTTCTTC
TRBJ2-2,-,-,TRBV29-1,CSVGRRGWRQNTGELFF,TGCAGCGTTGGGAGAAGGGGCTGGCGACAGAACACCGGGGAGCTGTTTTTT
TRBJ2-7,-,-,TRBV27,CASSLRQEGSYEQYF,TGTGCCAGCAGTTTACGCCAGGAGGGGTCCTACGAGCAGTACTTC
TRBJ2-7,TRBD2,-,TRBV3-1/TRBV3-2,CASSPYLSGRALDEQYF,TGTGCCAGCAGCCCTTACCTTAGCGGGAGGGCCCTCGACGAGCAGTACTTC
TRBJ2-7,-,-,TRBV27,CASRQTGASYEQYF,TGTGCCAGCCGGCAGACAGGAGCATCCTACGAGCAGTACTTC
TRBJ2-3,-,-,TRBV21-1,CASSKHHRTSVPAGTDTQYF,TGTGCCAGCAGCAAGCACCACAGGACTAGCGTCCCAGCAGGCACAGATACGCAGTATTTT
TRBJ2-2,-,-,TRBV6-1,CASSEIANTGELFF,TGTGCCAGCAGTGAAATCGCGAACACCGGGGAGCTGTTTTTT
TRBJ1-1,TRBD1,-,TRBV27,CASSLTPGTANTEAFF,TGTGCCAGCAGTCTTACGCCCGGGACAGCGAACACTGAAGCTTTCTTT
TRBJ2-7,TRBD2,-,TRBV3-1/TRBV3-2,CASSQTSGTSGRAWSYEQYF,TGTGCCAGCAGCCAAACCTCCGGGACTAGCGGGAGGGCCTGGTCCTACGAGCAGTACTTC
TRBJ1-2,-,-,TRBV6-4,CASSGGLGYGYTF,TGTGCCAGCAGTGGAGGCCTTGGCTATGGCTACACCTTC
TRBJ2-7,TRBD1,-,TRBV28,CASSLDYPIGQAKGQYF,TGTGCCAGCAGTCTCGACTACCCGATCGGACAGGCGAAGGGGCAGTACTTC
TRBJ1-1,-,-,TRBV9,CASSVLGQNHGPMNTEAFF,TGTGCCAGCAGCGTACTGGGGCAGAACCACGGGCCTATGAACACTGAAGCTTTCTTT
TRBJ1-2,-,-,TRBV19,CASSIPQGPQDYTF,TGTGCCAGTAGTATCCCACAGGGCCCTCAAGATTACACCTTC
TRBJ1-4,TRBD1,-,TRBV12-3/TRBV12-4,CASRQTGVEKLFF,TGTGCCAGCAGACAAACAGGGGTTGAAAAACTGTTTTTT
TRBJ1-1,-,-,TRBV28,CASSSAYRETEAFF,TGTGCCAGCAGTTCCGCGTACAGGGAAACTGAAGCTTTCTTT
TRBJ2-1,TRBD2,few,TRBV3-1/TRBV3-2,CASSLLAGDRPFF,TGTGCCAGCAGCCTTCTAGCGGGAGATCGGCCGTTCTTC